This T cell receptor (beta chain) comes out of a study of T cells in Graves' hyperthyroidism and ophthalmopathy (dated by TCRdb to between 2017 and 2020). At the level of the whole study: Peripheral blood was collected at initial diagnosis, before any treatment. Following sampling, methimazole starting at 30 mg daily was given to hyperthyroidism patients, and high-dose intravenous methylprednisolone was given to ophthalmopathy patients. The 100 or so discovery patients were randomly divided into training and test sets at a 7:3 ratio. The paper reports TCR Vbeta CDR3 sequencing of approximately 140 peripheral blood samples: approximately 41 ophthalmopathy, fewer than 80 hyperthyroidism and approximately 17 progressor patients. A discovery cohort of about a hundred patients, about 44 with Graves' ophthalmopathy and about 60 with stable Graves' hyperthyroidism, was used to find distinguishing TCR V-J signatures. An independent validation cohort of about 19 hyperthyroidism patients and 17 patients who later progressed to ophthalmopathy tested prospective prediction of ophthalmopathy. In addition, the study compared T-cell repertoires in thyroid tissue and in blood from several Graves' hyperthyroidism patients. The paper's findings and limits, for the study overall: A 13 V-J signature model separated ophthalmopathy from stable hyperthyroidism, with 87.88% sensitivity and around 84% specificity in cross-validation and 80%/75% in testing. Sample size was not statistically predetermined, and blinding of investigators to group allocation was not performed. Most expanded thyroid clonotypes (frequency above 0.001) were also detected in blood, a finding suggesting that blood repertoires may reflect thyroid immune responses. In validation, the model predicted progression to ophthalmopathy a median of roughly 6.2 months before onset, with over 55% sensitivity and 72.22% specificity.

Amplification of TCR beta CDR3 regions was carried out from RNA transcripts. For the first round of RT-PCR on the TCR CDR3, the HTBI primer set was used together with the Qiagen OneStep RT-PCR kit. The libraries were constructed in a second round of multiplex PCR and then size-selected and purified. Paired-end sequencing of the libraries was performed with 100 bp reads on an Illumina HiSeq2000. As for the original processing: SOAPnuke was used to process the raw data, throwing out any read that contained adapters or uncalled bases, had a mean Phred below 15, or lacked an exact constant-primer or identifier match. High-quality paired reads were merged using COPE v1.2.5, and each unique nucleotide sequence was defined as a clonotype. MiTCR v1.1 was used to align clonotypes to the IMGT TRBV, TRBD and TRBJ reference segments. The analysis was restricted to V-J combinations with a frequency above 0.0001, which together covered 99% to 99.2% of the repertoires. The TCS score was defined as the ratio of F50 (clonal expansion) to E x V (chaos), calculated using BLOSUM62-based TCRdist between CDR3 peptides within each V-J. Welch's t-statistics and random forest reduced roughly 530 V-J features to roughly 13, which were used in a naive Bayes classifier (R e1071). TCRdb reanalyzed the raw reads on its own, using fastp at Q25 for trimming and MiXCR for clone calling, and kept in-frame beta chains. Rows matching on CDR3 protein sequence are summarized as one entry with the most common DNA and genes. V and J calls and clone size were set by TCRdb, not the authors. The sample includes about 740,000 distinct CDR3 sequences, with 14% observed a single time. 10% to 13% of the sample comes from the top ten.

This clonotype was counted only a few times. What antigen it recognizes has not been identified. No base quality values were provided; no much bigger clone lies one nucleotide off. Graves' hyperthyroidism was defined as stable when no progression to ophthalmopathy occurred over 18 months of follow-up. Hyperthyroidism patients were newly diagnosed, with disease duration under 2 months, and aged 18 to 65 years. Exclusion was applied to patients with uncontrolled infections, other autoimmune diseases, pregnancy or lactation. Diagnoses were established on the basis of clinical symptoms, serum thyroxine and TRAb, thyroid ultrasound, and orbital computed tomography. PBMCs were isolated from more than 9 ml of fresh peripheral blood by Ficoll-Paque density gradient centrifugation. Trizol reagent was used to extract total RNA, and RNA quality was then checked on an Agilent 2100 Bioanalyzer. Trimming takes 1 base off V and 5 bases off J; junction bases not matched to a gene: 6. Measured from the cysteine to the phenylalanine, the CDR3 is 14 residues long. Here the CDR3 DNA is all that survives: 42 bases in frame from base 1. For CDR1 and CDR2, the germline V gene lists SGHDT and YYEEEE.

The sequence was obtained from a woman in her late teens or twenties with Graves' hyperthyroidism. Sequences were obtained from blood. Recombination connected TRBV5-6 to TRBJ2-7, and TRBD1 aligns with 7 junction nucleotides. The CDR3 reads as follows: CASSLWTGANEQYF. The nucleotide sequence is TGTGCCAGCAGCTTGTGGACAGGCGCCAACGAGCAGTACTTC.